The present TCR beta chain was sequenced within a study of blood T cell repertoires in COVID-19. As for the study in general: Samples taken during acute and convalescent COVID-19 were collected in the United States, Italy and Spain. Sources were T cells, B-cell-depleted T cells, or PBMCs; the material itself was cDNA or gDNA.

The authors' processing: Nucleated cell number was recorded as an estimate derived from reference gene primer amplification. Only in-frame clones appear in the TCRdb table, and some are missing; sequencing was by immunoSEQ multiplex PCR. Clone size and V and J calls were adopted from that table, with D and trimming inferred from the DNA. The data contain approximately 220,000 clones, around 84% of them singletons. Germline V CDR1 and CDR2: SGHNT, YYREEE (reference sequence). V lost 4 bases and J lost 5; bases outside the gene matches: 11. The CDR3 is 16 residues long. The genes are TRBV5-4 and TRBJ2-5, with 10 bases aligning to TRBD1. The sequenced sample was peripheral blood. This TCR came from a man aged 55-75 years with acute or convalescent COVID-19. CDR3 DNA: TGTGCCAGCAGCCCCGCCGGGGACAGGGGAGGGGAGACCCAGTACTTC. It translates to CASSPAGDRGGETQYF.